This TCR beta chain was identified in a study of identical twins. Using its own MiXCR run on the 5' RACE reads, TCRdb lists one record per CDR3 protein. The sample carries about 220,000 distinct CDR3 sequences, about 7.5% recorded once. Overall study results and limits: An excess of low generation probability was shown by twin-shared out-of-frame alpha sequences.

J gave up 2 bases and V 5 bases, and 6 bases lay outside the gene matches. This CDR3 has 17 residues. Germline V gene sequence: CDR1 SGHRS, CDR2 YFSETQ. A remark on this clonotype: Its antigen is unidentified.

The same sample was also used in a study of yellow fever vaccine responses in identical twins.

The TCR originated in a woman under 30 in good health. Sequenced input: CD8+ T cells sorted from blood. The V gene is TRBV5-1, the J gene TRBJ2-1; the match to TRBD2 covers 14 bases. The CDR3 DNA follows: TGCGCCAGCAGTCCCGAGGGACTAGCGGGAGCCTACAATGAGCAGTTCTTC. Amino acids: CASSPEGLAGAYNEQFF.